A single sample gave rise to the 14 T cell receptor beta chains below, sequenced in a study of blood T cell repertoires in COVID-19. The repertoire was sequenced with immunoSEQ multiplex PCR; TCRdb's copy has only in-frame clones and lacks some. The sample lists under 350,000 clones; over 85% were seen once. The sequenced sample consisted of PBMCs or T cells enriched from blood (not recorded which). The receptors stem from a woman between 55 and 75 years old who had recovered from COVID-19.

This chain connects TRBV15 to TRBJ1-3, with a weak D call TRBD1 (5 bases). The CDR3 covers 14 residues. V lost 1 base and J lost 6, with 10 bases in between. Germline lookup yields CDR1 LNHNV and CDR2 YYDKDF (reference sequence). CDR3 sequence: CATSRVREVNTIYF. CDR3 DNA: TGTGCCACCAGCAGAGTCAGGGAAGTAAACACCATATATTTT.

This chain connects TRBV7-3 to TRBJ2-7; no reliable D call. CDR3 length: 14 residues. V lost 2 bases and J lost 2, with 10 bases in between. Germline lookup yields CDR1 SGHTA and CDR2 FQGTGA. The CDR3 is CASSLLLFTYEQYF. DNA of the CDR3: TGTGCCAGCAGCTTATTGCTATTCACCTACGAGCAGTACTTC.

The rearrangement links TRBV19 to TRBJ2-1; 11 bases agree with TRBD1. Trimming at V came to 2 bases and at J to 8 bases, leaving 5 bases not matched to a gene. The germline V gene encodes CDR1 LNHDA and CDR2 SQIVND (reference sequence). CDR3 length: 15 residues. This chain's CDR3 is CASSIRTGGWDEQFF. CDR3 coding DNA: TGTGCCAGTAGTATAAGGACAGGGGGCTGGGATGAGCAGTTCTTC.

The J gene is TRBJ1-6, the V gene TRBV19; 7 nucleotides match TRBD1. The CDR3 totals 14 residues. V lost 5 bases to trimming and J lost 5 bases; unmatched junction nucleotides: 3. Germline V CDR1 and CDR2: LNHDA, SQIVND (reference sequence). DNA for the CDR3: TGTGCCAGTAGTCTAGGGACAGATAATTCACCCCTCCACTTT. Its protein is CASSLGTDNSPLHF.

The V and J genes are TRBV5-1 and TRBJ2-1; TRBD2 agrees at 8 bases. Germline CDR1 reads SGHRS; CDR2 reads YFSETQ. V lost 2 bases and J lost 4; bases outside the gene matches: 5. There are 15 residues in the CDR3. The DNA of the CDR3 is TGCGCCAGCAGCTTAGCGGGACTAGAGTACAATGAGCAGTTCTTC. It translates to CASSLAGLEYNEQFF.

This chain uses TRBV28 with TRBJ2-7; 8 bases are a match to TRBD2. Per the germline V gene, CDR1 is MDHEN and CDR2 is SYDVKM. Unmatched junction bases numbered 5, after V lost 4 bases and J lost 3 bases. This CDR3 is built from 14 residues. The CDR3 spells CASSSGTSVYEQYF. The CDR3 DNA reads as TGTGCCAGCAGTTCCGGGACTAGTGTCTACGAGCAGTACTTC.

This chain links TRBV5-6 with TRBJ2-7; 12 bases map to TRBD1. Losses at the gene ends were 4 bases for V and 6 bases for J; bases not matched to a gene: 8. The CDR3 spans 15 residues. Germline V lookup: CDR1 SGHDT, CDR2 YYEEEE. CDR3 sequence (DNA): TGTGCCAGCAGCCCTCGGGGACAGGGGGCCCTCGAGCAGTACTTC. Translated: CASSPRGQGALEQYF.

The chain uses TRBV29-1 and TRBJ2-1; 7 nucleotides align to TRBD1. The CDR3 contains 18 residues. The germline gives CDR1 SQVTM, CDR2 ANQGSEA. Unmatched junction bases numbered 20, after V lost 3 bases and J lost 6 bases. CDR3 bases: TGCAGCGTTGAGGACCCCTTCCTAACAGGGGCAGGGCCCAATGAGCAGTTCTTC. Residues: CSVEDPFLTGAGPNEQFF.

The chain carries TRBV15 and TRBJ1-3; 7 bases are a match to TRBD1. Per germline, CDR1 LNHNV and CDR2 YYDKDF (reference sequence). J gave up 5 bases and V 1 base, and 5 bases lay outside the gene matches. The CDR3 is 15 residues long. CDR3: CATSRGGTDRNTIYF. DNA for the CDR3: TGTGCCACCAGCAGAGGGGGGACAGACAGAAACACCATATATTTT.

This chain connects TRBV2 to TRBJ2-7, with a possible D match to TRBD2 (5 bases). V lost 4 bases to trimming and J lost 4 bases, with 14 bases between them. Germline lookup yields CDR1 SNHLY and CDR2 FYNNEI. CDR3 length: 14 amino acids. The CDR3 loop is CASSVKGRGYEQYF. CDR3 nucleotide sequence: TGTGCCAGCAGTGTGAAAGGGCGAGGGTACGAGCAGTACTTC.

This sequence joins TRBV5-4 and TRBJ2-2; tentative D call: TRBD1 (5 bases). This CDR3 contains 17 residues. The V gene's germline CDR1 is SGHNT and CDR2 YYREEE (reference sequence). The V and J ends lost 5 bases and 5 bases respectively, with 22 bases between them. CDR3 protein: CASRSGAGSKLTGELFF. Here the CDR3 DNA reads TGTGCCAGCAGGTCCGGCGCAGGGTCGAAACTAACCGGGGAGCTGTTTTTT. Full variable domain (rest looked up from reference TRBV5-4 and TRBJ2-2): ETGVTQSPTHLIKTRGQQVTLRCSSQSGHNTVSWYQQALGQGPQFIFQYYREEENGRGNFPPRFSGLQFPNYSSELNVNALELDDSALYLCASRSGAGSKLTGELFFGEGSRLTVL.

The V call is TRBV30, the J call TRBJ1-5; possible D gene TRBD1, 6 bases. The germline V and J ends were trimmed by 6 bases and 5 bases, with 11 bases remaining between them. Germline V lookup: CDR1 GTSNPN, CDR2 SVGIG (reference sequence). This CDR3 region has 12 residues. CDR3 DNA: TGTGCCTGCTCAGGGGTTCATCAGCCCCAGCATTTT. Residues: CACSGVHQPQHF.

V gene TRBV7-9 combines with J gene TRBJ2-7, with 9 bases lining up with TRBD2. V dropped 6 bases and J dropped 4; count of bases not matched to a gene: 7. From germline, CDR1 is SEHNR and CDR2 FQNEAQ (reference sequence). The length of the CDR3 is 14 residues. The CDR3 region has the DNA TGTGCCAGCAGAGATAGCGGGAGAGATTACGAGCAGTACTTC. Translated: CASRDSGRDYEQYF.

The genes are TRBV28 and TRBJ2-3; 7 positions agree with TRBD1. V trimming: 2 bases; J trimming: 2 bases; junction bases outside the gene matches: 13. This CDR3 is built from 18 residues. Per the germline V gene, CDR1 is MDHEN and CDR2 is SYDVKM. The CDR3 reads CASSLEGGAGISTDTQYF. CDR3 coding DNA: TGTGCCAGCAGTTTAGAAGGGGGCGCAGGGATTTCCACAGATACGCAGTATTTT.